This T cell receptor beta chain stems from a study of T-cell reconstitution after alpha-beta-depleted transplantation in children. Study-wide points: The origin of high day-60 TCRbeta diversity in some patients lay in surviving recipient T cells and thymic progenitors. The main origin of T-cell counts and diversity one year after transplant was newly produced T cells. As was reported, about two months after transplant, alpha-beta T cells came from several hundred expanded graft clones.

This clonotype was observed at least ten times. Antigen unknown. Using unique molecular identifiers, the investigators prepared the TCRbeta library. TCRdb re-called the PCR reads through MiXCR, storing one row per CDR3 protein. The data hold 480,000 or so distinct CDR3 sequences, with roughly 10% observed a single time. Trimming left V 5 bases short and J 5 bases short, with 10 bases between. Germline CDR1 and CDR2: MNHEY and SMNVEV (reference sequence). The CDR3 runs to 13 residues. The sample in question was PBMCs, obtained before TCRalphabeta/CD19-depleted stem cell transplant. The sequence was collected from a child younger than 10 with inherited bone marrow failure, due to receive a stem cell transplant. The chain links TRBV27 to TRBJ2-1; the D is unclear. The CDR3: CASSGLLDNEQFF. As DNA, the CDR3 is TGTGCCAGCAGTGGATTACTTGACAATGAGCAGTTCTTC.